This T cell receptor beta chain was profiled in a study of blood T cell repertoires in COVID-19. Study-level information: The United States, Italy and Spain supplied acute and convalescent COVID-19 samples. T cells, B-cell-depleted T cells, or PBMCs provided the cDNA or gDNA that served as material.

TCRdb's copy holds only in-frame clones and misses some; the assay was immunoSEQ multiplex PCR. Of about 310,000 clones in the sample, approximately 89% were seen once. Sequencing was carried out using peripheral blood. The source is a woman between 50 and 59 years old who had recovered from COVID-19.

The CDR3 DNA reads TGTGCCAGCAGCTGGGACAGTTATTCACCCCTCCACTTT. Translation gives CASSWDSYSPLHF. The chain couples TRBV6-2 or TRBV6-3 to TRBJ1-6; TRBD1 agrees at 7 bases. The CDR3 loop spans 13 amino acids. After removal of 6 bases from V and 8 bases from J, the junction contained 4 bases not matched to a gene. Germline values: CDR1 MNHEY, CDR2 SVGEGT.